A selection of T cell receptor beta chains follows, all from one sample in a study of neurological immune-mediated disorders. TCRdb passed the 5' RACE reads through MiXCR, listing each CDR3 protein once. The top ten clones hold over 10% of a sample with fewer than 50,000 distinct CDR3 sequences, approximately 12% of them seen once. The specimen was PBMCs. The receptors shown here come from a man aged 30 to 39 in good health. Each CDR3 is given without its conserved first and last residue. Fields, in order: CDR3 protein, V gene.

CDR3 protein: ACVGTYEQY
V gene: TRBV30

CDR3 protein: ASSTSQGAQIDTQY
V gene: TRBV28

CDR3 protein: AWTLGLARDNEQF
V gene: TRBV30

CDR3 protein: ATSDPSGPSTDTQY
V gene: TRBV24-1

CDR3 protein: SAGRAGSYEQY
V gene: TRBV29-1

CDR3 protein: ASSRVLEHEQY
V gene: TRBV28

CDR3 protein: ATSGTSGSVGYNEQF
V gene: TRBV24-1

CDR3 protein: ASGGWDNEQF
V gene: TRBV5-6

CDR3 protein: SAPIAGGQETQY
V gene: TRBV20-1

CDR3 protein: ASSLVSQETQY
V gene: TRBV5-1

CDR3 protein: ASSIGTSSRWDTGELF
V gene: TRBV5-1

CDR3 protein: ASSVNYEQY
V gene: TRBV7-2

CDR3 protein: ASSQPGVNTGELF
V gene: TRBV14

CDR3 protein: ASSGSEGPWSSGELF
V gene: TRBV5-1

CDR3 protein: ASSTYRVNNEQF
V gene: TRBV5-1

CDR3 protein: ASSSYLSGVGPEAF
V gene: TRBV6-6

CDR3 protein: ASPGQDGTGELF
V gene: TRBV19

CDR3 protein: SAVRGGSYEQY
V gene: TRBV20-1

CDR3 protein: ASRGGGSSYEQY
V gene: TRBV5-1

CDR3 protein: ASSSTATNTEAF
V gene: TRBV2

CDR3 protein: ASSGGAGSSPLH
V gene: TRBV25-1

CDR3 protein: SASPSFRDGTSYT
V gene: TRBV20-1

CDR3 protein: ASSRTDNEQF
V gene: TRBV19

CDR3 protein: SVTGNIFYEQY
V gene: TRBV29-1

CDR3 protein: SARDRGITDTQY
V gene: TRBV20-1

CDR3 protein: SGRNTGELF
V gene: TRBV29-1

CDR3 protein: ASSSVTSGLGEQF
V gene: TRBV5-1

CDR3 protein: ASSWGGHKNIQY
V gene: TRBV28

CDR3 protein: SADRDSYEQY
V gene: TRBV20-1

CDR3 protein: SARILAGDSYEQY
V gene: TRBV20-1